This T cell receptor (beta chain) stems from a study of metastatic and nonmetastatic thyroid tumors. The wider study: Across peripheral blood and tumor or nodule tissue samples taken from malignant and benign thyroid patients, the repertoires were compared with one another.

This clone turned up a few times. Its specificity is unknown. Trimming left V 7 bases short and J 4 bases short, with 16 bases between. Germline CDR1 reads MDHEN; CDR2 reads SYDVKM. The CDR3 totals 14 residues. Treatment of any kind had been given to no patient before thyroid surgery. Authors' data handling: In papillary thyroid cancer, a distant-metastasis classifier was built using CDR3 differences across clinicopathological groups. From the PCR reads, TCRdb re-called clones with MiXCR. The V and J calls follow TCRdb's processing rather than the paper's. The sample records about 12,000 clones, approximately 30% being singletons. Broader study findings: Significantly greater TCR beta diversity was reportedly found in malignant thyroid tumors than in benign nodules (in blood and tumor).

This receptor was identified in a female donor with papillary thyroid cancer or a benign thyroid nodule (not recorded which). Some clones in this sample may be carry-over from other donors' samples. The genes are TRBV28 and TRBJ1-2; possibly TRBD1 for D (6 bases). Sequencing was performed on tumor tissue. The CDR3 nucleotides read TGTGCCAGCAAGGCGCGACAGGTACGCTATGGCTACACCTTC. Encoded protein: CASKARQVRYGYTF.